The rows below give T cell receptor beta chains drawn from one sample of a study of molecular identifiers for immune sequencing clone quantification. TCRdb re-called the PCR reads through MiXCR, storing one row per CDR3 protein. The sample has over 600,000 distinct CDR3 sequences; about 20% are singletons. Sequenced input: naive CD8+ T cells from blood, with Jurkat cell RNA spiked in. These receptors came from a human donor in good health. Some libraries in this study had Jurkat cell RNA spiked in. Both conserved end residues are part of each CDR3. Fields, in order: V gene, CDR3 length, J gene, CDR3 protein.

TRBV6-2/TRBV6-3	17	TRBJ2-1	CASSQDSPWSSYNEQFF
TRBV7-3	16	TRBJ2-1	CASSPGLAPRGDEQFF
TRBV28	13	TRBJ1-2	CASSSRGRDGYTF
TRBV6-2/TRBV6-3	13	TRBJ2-7	CASSSSGTYEQYF
TRBV6-6	17	TRBJ2-7	CASSYNPRTSGNHEQYF
TRBV7-9	14	TRBJ1-1	CASVDQGGGTEAFF
TRBV19	13	TRBJ2-1	CASSRGNYNEQFF
TRBV5-1	17	TRBJ2-7	CASSLVARPAESYEQYF
TRBV14	16	TRBJ2-7	CASSRYSGLELREQYF
TRBV29-1	16	TRBJ1-4	CSVEEPLWQGNEKLFF
TRBV7-9	16	TRBJ2-3	CASSGQTSGYTDTQYF
TRBV18	16	TRBJ2-1	CAGSPRDGRALDEQFF
TRBV3-1	14	TRBJ1-1	CASSQEARNTEAFF
TRBV5-8	18	TRBJ2-5	CASSGQPGLAGGLETQYF
TRBV6-6	13	TRBJ2-4	CAHGVVAKNIQYF
TRBV5-6	16	TRBJ2-1	CASSLAGGGPINEQSF